This T cell receptor beta chain appears in the sequencing data of a study of identical twins. This clonotype was observed a handful of times. The antigen is not known. TCRdb itself ran the 5' RACE reads through MiXCR, one entry per CDR3 protein. This table has some 660,000 distinct CDR3 sequences, more than 6.5% appearing once. Points from the study as a whole: Sequences that were beta out-of-frame showed weaker excess twin sharing.

Healthy Caucasians supplied all donations. Looked up from germline, CDR1 is MNHEY and CDR2 is SVGEGT. CDR3 size: 15 residues. The V gene end was trimmed by 6 bases and the J gene end by 7 bases; junction bases not matched to a gene: 6. This sample was shared with a second study, whose subject was yellow fever vaccine responses in identical twins.

The chain uses TRBV6-2 or TRBV6-3 and TRBJ2-1; 13 bases match TRBD2. This receptor was taken from a woman aged 18-30 years in good health. Sequenced material: PBMCs. CDR3 protein: CASRRTSGGANEQFF. CDR3 nucleotide sequence: TGTGCCAGCAGAAGAACTAGCGGGGGGGCTAATGAGCAGTTCTTC.